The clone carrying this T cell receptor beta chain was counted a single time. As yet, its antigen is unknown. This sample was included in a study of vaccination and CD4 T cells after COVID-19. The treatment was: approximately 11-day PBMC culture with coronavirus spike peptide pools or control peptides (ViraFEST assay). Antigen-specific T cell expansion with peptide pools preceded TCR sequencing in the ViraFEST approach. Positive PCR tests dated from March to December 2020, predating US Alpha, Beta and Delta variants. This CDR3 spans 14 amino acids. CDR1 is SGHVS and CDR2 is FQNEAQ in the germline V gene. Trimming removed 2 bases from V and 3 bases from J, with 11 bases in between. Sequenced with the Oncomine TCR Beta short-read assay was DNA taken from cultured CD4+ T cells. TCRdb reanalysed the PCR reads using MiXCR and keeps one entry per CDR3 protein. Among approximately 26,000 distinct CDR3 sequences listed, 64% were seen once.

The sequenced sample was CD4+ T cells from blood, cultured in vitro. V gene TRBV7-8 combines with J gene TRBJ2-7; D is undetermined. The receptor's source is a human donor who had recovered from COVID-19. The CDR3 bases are TGTGCCAGCAGCTTAACGACCCCGAGCTACGAGCAGTACTTC. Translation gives CASSLTTPSYEQYF.